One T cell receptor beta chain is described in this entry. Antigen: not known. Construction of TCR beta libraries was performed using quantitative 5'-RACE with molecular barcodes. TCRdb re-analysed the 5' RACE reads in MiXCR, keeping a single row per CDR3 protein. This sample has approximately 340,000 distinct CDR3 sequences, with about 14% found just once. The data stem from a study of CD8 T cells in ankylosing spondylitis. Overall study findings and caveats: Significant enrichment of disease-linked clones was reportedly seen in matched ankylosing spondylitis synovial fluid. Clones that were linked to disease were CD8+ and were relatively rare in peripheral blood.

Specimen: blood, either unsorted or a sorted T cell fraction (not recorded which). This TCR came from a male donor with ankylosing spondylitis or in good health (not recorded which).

As DNA, the CDR3 is TGTGCCAGCAGAGTTCTAGCGGGAGCAATAAATGAGCAGTTCTTC. It specifies CASRVLAGAINEQFF. The V and J genes are TRBV11-2 and TRBJ2-1; TRBD2 aligns across 10 bases. Per the germline V gene, CDR1 is SGHAT and CDR2 is FQNNGV. With V trimmed by 6 bases and J by 7 bases, 9 bases remained unmatched. The CDR3 length is 15 residues.